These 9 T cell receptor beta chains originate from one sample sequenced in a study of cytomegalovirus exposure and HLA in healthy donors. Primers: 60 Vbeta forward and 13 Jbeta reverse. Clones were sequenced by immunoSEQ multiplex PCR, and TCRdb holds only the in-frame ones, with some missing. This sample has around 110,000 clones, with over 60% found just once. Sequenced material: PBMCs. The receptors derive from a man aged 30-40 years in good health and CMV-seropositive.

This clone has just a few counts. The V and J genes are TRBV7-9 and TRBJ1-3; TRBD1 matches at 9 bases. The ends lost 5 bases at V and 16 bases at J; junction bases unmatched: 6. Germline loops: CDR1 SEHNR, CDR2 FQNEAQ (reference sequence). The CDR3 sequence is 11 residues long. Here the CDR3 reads CASSLGTGTYF. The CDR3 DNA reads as TGTGCCAGCAGCCTTGGGACAGGGACGTATTTT.

CDR3 coding DNA: TGTGCCAGTAGTATAACTAGCGGGGGGGCCTACAATGAGCAGTTCTTC. It translates to CASSITSGGAYNEQFF. The V and J genes are TRBV19 and TRBJ2-1; the match to TRBD2 covers 13 bases. V dropped 2 bases and J dropped 2; count of bases not matched to a gene: 0. There are 16 residues in the CDR3. The germline V gene has CDR1 LNHDA and CDR2 SQIVND (reference sequence).

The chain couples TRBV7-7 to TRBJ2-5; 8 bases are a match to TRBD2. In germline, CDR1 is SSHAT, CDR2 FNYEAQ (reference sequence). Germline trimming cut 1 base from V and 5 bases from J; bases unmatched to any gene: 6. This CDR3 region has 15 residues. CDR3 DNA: TGTGCCAGCAGCTTAGACGGGGGGGCCTGGGAGACCCAGTACTTC. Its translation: CASSLDGGAWETQYF.

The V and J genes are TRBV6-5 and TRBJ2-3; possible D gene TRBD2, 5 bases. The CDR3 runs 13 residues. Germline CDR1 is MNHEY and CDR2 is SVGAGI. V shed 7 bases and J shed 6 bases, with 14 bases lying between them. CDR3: CASKAPGVDTQYF. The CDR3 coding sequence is TGTGCCAGCAAAGCCCCCGGGGTGGATACGCAGTATTTT.

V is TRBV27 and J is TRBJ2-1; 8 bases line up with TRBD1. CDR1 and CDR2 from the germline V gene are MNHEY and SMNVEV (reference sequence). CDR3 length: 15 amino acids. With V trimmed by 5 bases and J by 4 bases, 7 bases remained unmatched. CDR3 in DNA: TGTGCCAGCAGTCAAGGGACAGGCCAATACAATGAGCAGTTCTTC. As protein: CASSQGTGQYNEQFF.

In nucleotides, the CDR3 is TGTGCCAGCAGATGGAGAGGGCACACCGGGGAGCTGTTTTTT. It is translated as CASRWRGHTGELFF. The chain combines TRBV11-3 with TRBJ2-2; D might be TRBD2 (5 bases). The length of the CDR3 is 14 residues. CDR1 is SGHNT, CDR2 YENEEA, per germline. Trimming took 6 bases from V and 3 from J, leaving 11 bases between them. Using reference TRBV11-3 and TRBJ2-2 for the parts outside the CDR3, the full variable domain is EAGVVQSPRYKIIEKKQPVAFWCNPISGHNTLYWYLQNLGQGPELLIRYENEEAVDDSQLPKDRFSAERLKGVDSTLKIQPAELGDSAVYLCASRWRGHTGELFFGEGSRLTVL.

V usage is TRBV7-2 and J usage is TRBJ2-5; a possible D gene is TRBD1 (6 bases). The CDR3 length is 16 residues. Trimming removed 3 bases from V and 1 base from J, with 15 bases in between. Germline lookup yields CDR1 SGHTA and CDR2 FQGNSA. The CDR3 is CASSFRTGQIQETQYF. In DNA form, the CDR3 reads TGTGCCAGCAGCTTCCGAACAGGACAGATCCAAGAGACCCAGTACTTC.

CDR3 protein: CASSSDRDYGYTF. In nucleotides, the CDR3 is TGTGCCAGCAGCTCAGACAGGGACTATGGCTACACCTTC. The V gene is TRBV7-9, the J gene TRBJ1-2; TRBD1 matches at 7 bases. J gave up 3 bases and V 4 bases, and 2 bases lay outside the gene matches. Germline CDR1 SEHNR, CDR2 FQNEAQ (reference sequence). The length of the CDR3 is 13 residues.

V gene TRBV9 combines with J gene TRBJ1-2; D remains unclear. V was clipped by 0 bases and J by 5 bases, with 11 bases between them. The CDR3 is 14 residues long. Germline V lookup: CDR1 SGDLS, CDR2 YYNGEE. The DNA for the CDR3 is TGTGCCAGCAGCGTAGAGTCAGGCGCTTATGGCTACACCTTC. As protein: CASSVESGAYGYTF.